Listed below are T cell receptor beta chains from one sample, sequenced in a study of T-cell reconstitution after alpha-beta-depleted transplantation in children. TCRdb passed the PCR reads through MiXCR, listing each CDR3 protein once. The sample contains about 230,000 distinct CDR3 sequences, approximately 9.9% of which appear only once. The material sequenced was PBMCs from the stem cell graft donor, taken from the stem cell graft. The receptors stem from a human donor who donated a stem cell graft to a child with SCID. Each CDR3 is given with its conserved first and last residue. A D gene is named only where the DNA matches it firmly. Clone size is not always given. Where it is, it says once, few, many or a class for expanded clones.

TRBV7-8	TRBD2	-	TRBJ2-1	TGTGCCAGCAGCTTAGAGTTGGCGGGGGGGCCACACAATGAGCAGTTCTTC	CASSLELAGGPHNEQFF
TRBV3-1	-	many	TRBJ1-6	TGTGCCAGCAGCCTCTTTAGGGGGGCTAGTTCACCCCTCCACTTT	CASSLFRGASSPLHF
TRBV4-2	-	many	TRBJ2-3	TGTGCCAGCAGCCAAGATTATTCAGATACGCAGTATTTT	CASSQDYSDTQYF
TRBV5-6	-	few	TRBJ1-3	TGTGCCAGCAGCTTGGTAGGACGGAGCTCTGGAAACACCATATATTTT	CASSLVGRSSGNTIYF
TRBV12-3/TRBV12-4	-	many	TRBJ2-2	TGTGCCAGCAGGTTTGGTGGCGGAACCGGGGAGCTGTTTTTT	CASRFGGGTGELFF
TRBV29-1	-	many	TRBJ1-1	TGCAGCGTGGGGAGGGAACCCCTGAACACTGAAGCTTTCTTT	CSVGREPLNTEAFF
TRBV19	-	-	TRBJ1-3	TGTGCCAGTAGTATACAGCTGGGAAACACCATATATTTT	CASSIQLGNTIYF
TRBV2	TRBD2	many	TRBJ2-3	TGTGCGGGGAGGGAGGGCTACACAGATACGCAGTATTTT	CAGREGYTDTQYF
TRBV20-1	TRBD1	-	TRBJ2-7	TGCAGTGCTAGAAGGCCGGACAGGACTTCCTACGAGCAGTACTTC	CSARRPDRTSYEQYF
TRBV15	TRBD1	many	TRBJ1-2	TGTGCCACCAGCAGAGATTTAGCAGGGGGCGGCTACACCTTC	CATSRDLAGGGYTF
TRBV7-9	-	many	TRBJ1-4	TGTGCCAGCAGCTTGACGAGACTTAATGAAAAACTGTTTTTT	CASSLTRLNEKLFF
TRBV2	-	many	TRBJ2-7	TGTGCCAGCATAGGTCTACTCTTCTACGAGCAGTACTTC	CASIGLLFYEQYF
TRBV27	TRBD1	many	TRBJ2-5	TGTGCCAGCAGTGGGAGACAGGGGTTCCACTTC	CASSGRQGFHF
TRBV6-5	-	many	TRBJ1-2	TGTGCCAGCAGGAAGACTAACTATGGCTACACCTTC	CASRKTNYGYTF
TRBV12-5	-	many	TRBJ1-4	TGTGCTAGTGGTCCCTCGGCGGCTAATGAAAAACTGTTTTTT	CASGPSAANEKLFF
TRBV20-1	TRBD1	many	TRBJ2-3	TGCAGTGCTAGGGACAGGGGGTTCCCAGATACGCAGTATTTT	CSARDRGFPDTQYF
TRBV7-3	TRBD1	many	TRBJ2-5	TGTGCCAGCAGCTTAATAGGGCAGGGGGAAGAGACCCAGTACTTC	CASSLIGQGEETQYF
TRBV7-9	TRBD2	-	TRBJ2-3	TGTGCCAGCAGATCACCTAGCGGGGACACAGATACGCAGTATTTT	CASRSPSGDTDTQYF
TRBV7-6	TRBD1	many	TRBJ2-7	TGTGCCAGCAGTTTCCGGGACAGCTCCTACGAGCAGTACTTC	CASSFRDSSYEQYF
TRBV12-3/TRBV12-4	-	many	TRBJ1-3	TGTGCCAGCAGTATAGGAAACACCATATATTTT	CASSIGNTIYF
TRBV27	-	many	TRBJ2-3	TGTGCCAGCAGTTTTGAAATTGCAGATACGCAGTATTTT	CASSFEIADTQYF
TRBV7-2	-	many	TRBJ1-2	TGTGCCAGCAGCTCCCGAACAGTATTGTCCGGCTACACCTTC	CASSSRTVLSGYTF
TRBV12-3/TRBV12-4	-	many	TRBJ1-1	TGTGCCAGCAGTCACGACCAGGGGTCGAACACTGAAGCTTTCTTT	CASSHDQGSNTEAFF
TRBV7-8	-	many	TRBJ1-1	TGTGCCAGCAGCCCGGACACTGAAGCTTTCTTT	CASSPDTEAFF
TRBV7-2	-	many	TRBJ2-3	TGTGCCAGCAGCTACGCTAGTTTTAAGGCAAATACGCAGTATTTT	CASSYASFKANTQYF
TRBV9	-	many	TRBJ2-3	TGTGCCAGCAGCGTAGCCAAACAGGGTACGCAGTATTTT	CASSVAKQGTQYF
TRBV11-2	-	many	TRBJ1-1	TGTGCCAGCAGCTTAAGTGGGACACAGGAACAAGAAGCTTTCTTT	CASSLSGTQEQEAFF